These 22 T cell receptor beta chains originate from one sample sequenced in a study of blood T cell repertoires in COVID-19. TCRdb's table, derived via immunoSEQ multiplex PCR, lists solely in-frame clones and lacks some. The repertoire holds over 100,000 clones, with about four fifths as singletons. The sequencing sample was made of peripheral blood. These receptors originate from a woman over 75 with active or convalescent COVID-19.

This chain links TRBV11-2 with TRBJ2-7; TRBD1 might be the D (6 bases). Germline values: CDR1 SGHAT, CDR2 FQNNGV. The ends were cut back, 2 bases at V and 13 bases at J, with 15 bases in the middle. This CDR3 region has 12 residues. The CDR3 DNA reads TGTGCCAGCAGCTTATCCCCCAGACAGGCCTACTTC. It translates to CASSLSPRQAYF.

The rearrangement links TRBV1 to TRBJ2-1; the table's D call TRBD2 went unverified against the DNA. TRBV1 is termed a pseudogene. The CDR3 is 16 residues long. The CDR3 spells CTSSPLIPSSYNEQFF. DNA of the CDR3: TGCACCAGCAGTCCCTTGATCCCGAGCTCCTACAATGAGCAGTTCTTC.

The gene calls are TRBV28 and TRBJ1-5; tentatively, D is TRBD1 (6 bases). Trimming shortened V by 6 bases and J by 7 bases, and 16 bases separated the two germline ends. CDR1 and CDR2 from the germline V gene are MDHEN and SYDVKM. The CDR3 contains 14 residues. The CDR3 nucleotides are TGTGCCAGCAGGTATACAGGGTGGGAGCAGCCCCAGCATTTT. Its protein product is CASRYTGWEQPQHF. The full variable domain, its missing parts supplied by reference TRBV28 and TRBJ1-5, is DVKVTQSSRYLVKRTGEKVFLECVQDMDHENMFWYRQDPGLGLRLIYFSYDVKMKEKGDIPEGYSVSREKKERFSLILESASTNQTSMYLCASRYTGWEQPQHFGDGTRLSIL.

The CDR3 reads CASSLPAGTSEYNEQFF. CDR3 sequence (DNA): TGCGCCAGCAGCTTGCCGGCCGGGACTAGCGAATACAATGAGCAGTTCTTC. The chain has TRBV5-1 and TRBJ2-1; 10 bases fit TRBD2. The J segment lost 4 bases and the V segment lost 1 base, leaving 8 bases of the junction unmatched. The V gene's germline CDR1 is SGHRS and CDR2 YFSETQ. The CDR3 totals 17 residues.

The chain uses TRBV13 and TRBJ2-2, with 10 bases fitting TRBD1. The CDR3 contains 17 residues. Trimming took 5 bases from V and 7 from J; bases not matched to a gene: 13. Germline loops: CDR1 PRHDT, CDR2 FYEKMQ (reference sequence). CDR3 in DNA: TGTGCCAGCAGCCTAGAGGTGGGGACAGGGGTCGTCGGGGAGCTGTTTTTT. Translation gives CASSLEVGTGVVGELFF. The full variable domain, rest sourced from reference TRBV13 and TRBJ2-2, is AAGVIQSPRHLIKEKRETATLKCYPIPRHDTVYWYQQGPGQDPQFLISFYEKMQSDKGSIPDRFSAQQFSDYHSELNMSSLELGDSALYFCASSLEVGTGVVGELFFGEGSRLTVL.

The chain has TRBV11-2 and TRBJ2-1, with D uncertain. Trimming cost V 5 bases and J 3 bases, with 8 bases left between them. This CDR3 has 13 residues. CDR1 and CDR2 from the germline V gene are SGHAT and FQNNGV. The chain's CDR3 is CASSIGYYNEQFF. DNA of the CDR3: TGTGCCAGCAGCATAGGCTACTACAATGAGCAGTTCTTC.

This clone has just a few counts. The chain carries TRBV12-3 or TRBV12-4 and TRBJ1-1; D is unclear. The CDR3 loop spans 12 amino acids. V was trimmed by 6 bases and J by 0 bases, leaving 5 bases between them. The CDR3, as DNA: TGTGCCAGCAGCAGGATGAACACTGAAGCTTTCTTT. Its protein is CASSRMNTEAFF.

V gene TRBV7-8 combines with J gene TRBJ1-2; D remains ambiguous. CDR1 and CDR2 from the germline V gene are SGHVS and FQNEAQ. This CDR3 comprises 11 residues. V lost 11 bases to trimming and J lost 2 bases, with 9 bases between them. The CDR3 is CAVAENYGYTF. CDR3 sequence (DNA): TGTGCCGTGGCGGAGAACTATGGCTACACCTTC.

The V gene is TRBV30, the J gene TRBJ1-5; maybe TRBD1 (5 bases). The CDR3 has 14 residues. Germline V CDR1 and CDR2: GTSNPN, SVGIG (reference sequence). V dropped 5 bases and J dropped 0 bases, with 11 bases sitting between them. The CDR3 protein is CAWGTGFSNQPQHF. The CDR3 DNA sequence: TGTGCCTGGGGGACGGGATTTAGCAATCAGCCCCAGCATTTT.

The V and J genes are TRBV7-8 and TRBJ1-3, with TRBD1 as a possible D gene (6 bases). V was cut by 5 bases and J by 0 bases, with 11 bases left in between. The CDR3 runs 15 residues. The germline gives CDR1 SGHVS, CDR2 FQNEAQ. CDR3 residues: CASSVRGYSGNTIYF. In nucleotides, the CDR3 is TGTGCCAGCAGCGTAAGGGGGTACTCTGGAAACACCATATATTTT.

This chain links TRBV2 with TRBJ1-3; possibly TRBD1 for D (6 bases). This CDR3 is 15 amino acids long. The V gene lost 3 bases and the J gene lost 2 bases, with 11 bases spanning the gap. Germline values: CDR1 SNHLY, CDR2 FYNNEI. This chain's CDR3 is CASSENRATGNTIYF. The CDR3 DNA is TGTGCCAGCAGTGAGAACAGGGCCACTGGAAACACCATATATTTT.

The V call is TRBV5-6, the J call TRBJ1-2; the D gene is possibly TRBD1 (5 bases). CDR3 length equals 13 residues. In germline, CDR1 is SGHDT, CDR2 YYEEEE. Between the trimmed V and J ends, which lost 0 bases and 5 bases, there was a span of 8 bases. The CDR3 here is CASSLAGVYGYTF. CDR3 coding DNA: TGTGCCAGCAGCTTGGCGGGGGTATATGGCTACACCTTC.

The genes are TRBV20-1 and TRBJ2-1; 7 bases agree with TRBD1. The CDR3 sequence is 14 residues long. With 3 bases clipped from V and 4 bases from J, the junction kept 6 bases outside the gene matches. Germline V CDR1 and CDR2: DFQATT, SNEGSKA (reference sequence). The CDR3 nucleotides read TGCAGTGCTAGTACCGGGACAGTTTACAATGAGCAGTTCTTC. As protein: CSASTGTVYNEQFF.

This CDR3 is CASSQGGGQPQHF. The CDR3 region has the DNA TGTGCCAGCAGCCAAGGGGGGGGCCAGCCCCAGCATTTT. V usage is TRBV4-2 and J usage is TRBJ1-5, with D maybe TRBD1 (6 bases). This CDR3 contains 13 residues. Germline V CDR1 and CDR2: LGHNA, YNFKEQ. V was pared by 1 base and J by 7 bases, with 8 bases between.

This clone was seen only once. V is TRBV27 and J is TRBJ1-5; D not certain. The CDR3 covers 14 residues. Trimming took off 1 base at V and 0 bases at J, with 4 bases between the two ends. Germline V lookup: CDR1 MNHEY, CDR2 SMNVEV (reference sequence). The CDR3 coding sequence is TGTGCCAGCAGTTTATTCTATAGCAATCAGCCCCAGCATTTT. Translation: CASSLFYSNQPQHF.

This clone was observed a few times. This chain links TRBV28 with TRBJ1-1, with TRBD1 matching over 8 bases. Trimming cost V 6 bases and J 11 bases; bases outside gene matches: 11. Germline-derived CDR1 and CDR2 are MDHEN and SYDVKM. CDR3 length: 13 residues. The CDR3 DNA reads as TGTGCCAGCAGCGACAGGGGCCGAAGTTCGGCTTTCTTT. This encodes CASSDRGRSSAFF.

This clone was counted a few times. J is TRBJ2-1 and V is TRBV28; TRBD1 agrees at 7 bases. V shed 4 bases and J 5 bases; nucleotides not matched to a gene: 26. CDR3 length: 21 residues. Germline lookup yields CDR1 MDHEN and CDR2 SYDVKM. CDR3 in DNA: TGTGCCAGCAGTTCCACTCTTACAGGGGAAGCAGTATGGTTAATAAACAATGAGCAGTTCTTC. Its protein is CASSSTLTGEAVWLINNEQFF.

The rearrangement links TRBV5-6 to TRBJ2-7; D uncertain. V was pared by 2 bases and J by 0 bases, with 6 bases between. The germline CDR1 and CDR2 sequences are SGHDT and YYEEEE. The CDR3 has 13 amino acids. As DNA, the CDR3 is TGTGCCAGCAGCTTACGACTCTCCTACGAGCAGTACTTC. Residues: CASSLRLSYEQYF.

The chain joins TRBV6-6 to TRBJ2-1, with 9 bases that match TRBD1. The germline CDR1 and CDR2 sequences are MNHNY and SVGAGI (reference sequence). This CDR3 region has 16 residues. Losses at the gene ends were 6 bases for V and 2 bases for J; bases not matched to a gene: 8. CDR3 loop: CASRIMGQGTYNEQFF. The CDR3 bases are TGTGCCAGCAGAATAATGGGACAGGGCACCTACAATGAGCAGTTCTTC.

This clone appeared once. V usage is TRBV7-2 and J usage is TRBJ2-2; TRBD1 matches at 9 bases. The CDR3 extends over 17 amino acids. Germline assignment: CDR1 SGHTA and CDR2 FQGNSA. Unmatched junction bases numbered 8, after V lost 2 bases and J lost 4 bases. For the CDR3, the DNA is TGTGCCAGCAGCTTATTGGCGAGGGGACAGGGCACCGGGGAGCTGTTTTTT. Protein product: CASSLLARGQGTGELFF.

The gene calls are TRBV9 and TRBJ2-3, with D perhaps TRBD2 (6 bases). This CDR3 contains 19 residues. Trimming took off 0 bases at V and 5 bases at J, with 25 bases between the two ends. CDR1 is SGDLS and CDR2 is YYNGEE in the germline V gene. The CDR3 here is CASSVVEGKGQYSRDTQYF. The CDR3 coding sequence is TGTGCCAGCAGCGTAGTGGAGGGGAAGGGGCAGTATTCTCGAGATACGCAGTATTTT.

V is TRBV28 and J is TRBJ1-1; D is uncertain. V was cut by 5 bases and J by 1 base, with 8 bases left in between. CDR1 MDHEN and CDR2 SYDVKM come from the germline V gene. The CDR3 loop spans 13 amino acids. The CDR3 coding sequence is TGTGCCAGCAGTCGTTCTTCGAACACTGAAGCTTTCTTT. Its translation: CASSRSSNTEAFF.